This T cell receptor (beta chain) appears in the sequencing data of a study of shared clonotypes between healthy human individuals (dated by TCRdb to 2018 to 2020). Context from the whole study: The cohort comprised two women and a few men aged 18 to 49 years. To increase sequencing depth and limit assay-specific biases, different laboratories used diverse techniques to prepare libraries and sequence TCR repertoires. Per donor, three plates each were used for CD4 naive and CD4 memory, two for CD8 naive, and one for CD8 memory. To estimate repertoire size and how much clonotype sharing occurs between individuals, the study deeply sequenced the blood TCR repertoires of roughly 5 healthy adults. Each donor's leukapheresis produced roughly between about 0.85 and 10 billion PBMCs. Results the study describes overall, beyond this receptor: Incomplete sequencing was indicated by rarefaction of sorted-subset datasets, despite the large sequencing depth. Because the study included a small number of donors, the genetic and exposure-history diversity represented was limited. Pairwise subsampling led to the expectation that sequencing depth would affect the degree of clonotype sharing among donors. Larger estimated clonotype richness was generally found for naive subsets than for memory subsets. Sampling was restricted to blood, and TCR repertoires in tissues likely differ from the TCR repertoires found in blood. Across four donors, approximately 5% of naive CD4, 3% to 3.5% of naive CD8, 2.3% of memory CD4, and 0.4% of memory CD8 clonotypes were shared. Compared with non-shared clonotypes, clonotypes shared by all four sorted-subset donors had higher generation probabilities.

Of note for this clone: Its binding antigen is unknown. The sample holds no much larger clone one base away, and base qualities are not on file.

V was cut back by 4 bases and J by 8 bases, leaving a gap of 17 bases between them. Counted from cysteine to phenylalanine, this CDR3 has 14 amino acids. Only the CDR3 DNA is retained, 42 bases long and in frame from the first base. The CDR1 and CDR2 encoded by the germline V gene are SNHLY and FYNNEI. TCR CDR3 regions were amplified from genomic DNA by multiplex PCR using the deep immunoSEQ assay. Genomic DNA extracted from each cell subset was distributed evenly over all wells of several immunoSEQ 96-well plates, and each plate served as one replicate. Each replicate PCR for sorted subsets received roughly 0.2 ug genomic DNA, equal to about 30,000 T cell genomes. Purified libraries were quantified with a Qubit 3.0 fluorometer, sized on a Bioanalyzer 2100, and re-quantified with the KAPA Library Quantification kit. A separate single-read 150-cycle Illumina NextSeq 550 flow cell was used to sequence each immunoSEQ 96-well plate. For the original study's pipeline: Because only junctional sequences without quality scores were contained in the immunoSEQ output, filtering matching that applied to full-length reads could not be performed. To assign V/J genes and CDR3, sequences were annotated using PyIR, a Python wrapper for IgBLAST v1.9, with IMGT germline references. Any read was removed if the V/J assignment was weak (E-value above 1e-6), the CDR3 was missing, or the read contained stop codons, out-of-frame junctions, or ambiguous translated residues. V3J clonotypes were defined as sequences sharing an identical inferred V gene, J gene, and CDR3 amino acid sequence. The percentage overlap between two repertoires was calculated by dividing the number of shared unique clonotypes by the size of the smaller repertoire. Repertoire richness was assessed with RTK rarefaction, the Chao1 estimator, and Recon v2.1 estimates of unobserved clonotypes. Generation probabilities for all TCRbeta clonotypes obtained by the gDNA method from a handful of donors were computed using OLGA. Here the immuneACCESS table is served through TCRdb, limited to in-frame sequences with V and J called. Missing clones are a known gap in these copies; in checked studies unresolved V genes cover under half, and the rest lacks a known reason. For V, J and clone size, that table is used; D and trimming come from the DNA. In this sample the table shows hundreds of thousands of clones, over 65% of which occur a single time. The top ten constitute about 1.7% of the sample.

Healthy HIV-negative adults with no recently reported acute infections or vaccinations were included as donors. Every donor was a Caucasian adult residing in Nashville, Tennessee, USA. Magnetic negative selection was used to enrich CD4+ T cells, after which naive cells were positively selected on CD45RA and the negative fraction became the memory subset. Blood was collected by leukapheresis, and PBMCs were isolated by Ficoll-Histopaque density gradient centrifugation and then cryopreserved in liquid nitrogen vapor phase. Purity and quantity of every magnetically sorted T cell population were checked by analytical flow cytometry. Each sorted fraction had its genomic DNA isolated and then quantified by UV absorbance on a Nanodrop 2000c.

Sequencing was done on a sample of memory CD4+ T cells sorted from blood. The cell subset or site label here, explained by the study, means: CD45RA-negative fraction. This TCR derives from a woman in her thirties in good health. Recombination linked TRBV2 to TRBJ1-2, with the identity of the D gene unclear. Here the CDR3 is given as CASSGLGSRSGYTF. The bases are TGTGCCAGCAGTGGTTTGGGGTCGCGTTCAGGCTACACCTTC.